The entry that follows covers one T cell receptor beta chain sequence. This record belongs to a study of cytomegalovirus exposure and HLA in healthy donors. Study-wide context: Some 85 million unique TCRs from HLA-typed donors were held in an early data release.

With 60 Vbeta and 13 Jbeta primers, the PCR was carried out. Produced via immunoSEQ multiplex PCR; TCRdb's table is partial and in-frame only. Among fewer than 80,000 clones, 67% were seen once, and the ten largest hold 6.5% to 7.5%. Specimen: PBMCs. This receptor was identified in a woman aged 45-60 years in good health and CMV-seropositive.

The CDR3 region has the DNA TGTGCCAGCAGCTTAGTTGGCATGAACACTGAAGCTTTCTTT. Protein sequence: CASSLVGMNTEAFF. The chain carries TRBV7-3 and TRBJ1-1; no clear D gene. The ends were cut back, 2 bases at V and 0 bases at J, with 7 bases in the middle. This CDR3 has 14 residues. CDR1 and CDR2 from the germline V gene are SGHTA and FQGTGA.